This T cell receptor (beta chain) is from a study of Tregs in tolerant kidney transplant recipients (dated by TCRdb to the late 2010s). Regarding the complete study: Additional Treg samples were obtained from a roughly 3-day mixed lymphocyte reaction with belatacept, in some cases followed by a roughly 5-day donor restimulation, before recipient CD4+CD25+CD127- cells were sorted. During sorting of primary belatacept mixed lymphocyte reaction cultures, recipient cells were distinguished from donor cells with antibodies. The study applied TCRbeta sequencing to find donor-specific regulatory T cells before combined kidney and bone marrow transplantation and then followed those same cells after transplant. TCRbeta repertoire sequencing was used in a few healthy controls to compare several ways of expanding Tregs specific for an allogeneic donor. Study-wide findings and limitations: Biological reproducibility was not directly assessed, although technical replication error appeared to be minimal. Because the study included only a small number of patients, the results must be confirmed in larger populations and under other immunosuppression protocols. The most biologically relevant and donor-specific TCRbeta repertoire appeared to be identified by expanding Tregs with activated donor B cells.

CDR3 length: 13 amino acids, cysteine to phenylalanine. Only the CDR3 DNA is retained, 39 bases long and in frame from the first base. CDR1 and CDR2 are drawn from the germline V gene: SGHTA, FQGNSA. V is cut by 5 bases and J by 6 bases, and the space between the germline ends is 12 bases. On this clone: There is no known antigen for this receptor. No base quality information exists; no much larger clone differs at one position.

Blood from healthy controls was obtained either as purchased buffy coats or from healthy volunteers. Healthy control blood was processed to PBMCs by Ficoll density gradient and cryopreserved, and patient PBMCs were collected before and after transplant. For TCRbeta CDR3 sequencing, genomic DNA was extracted from sorted cells using the QIAGEN DNeasy Blood and Tissue Kit. Through immunoSEQ, high-throughput TCRbeta CDR3 sequencing was done commercially, including PCR amplification with internal controls and bias correction. The source study handled its data this way. A unique productive TCRbeta sequence was defined by the CDR3 nucleotide sequence when primers matched, and otherwise by the CDR3 amino acid sequence together with the Vbeta and Jbeta genes. A sequence counted as donor-reactive if, in CFSE-low cells, the sequence had a frequency of at least 0.01% and was expanded at least 5-fold compared with unstimulated cells. Repertoire divergence was quantified by Jensen-Shannon divergence using the top 100 TCRbeta sequences ranked by frequency. For samples with multiple sequencing runs, sorting error was corrected in each run separately before the runs were combined. TCRdb limited this immuneACCESS table to in-frame rearrangements with V and J called. A share of clones is missing; checked studies link under half to unresolved V genes, and the rest is unexplained. Clone size and V and J calls were adopted from that table, with D and trimming inferred from the DNA. This sample is represented by fewer than 40,000 clones; 82% of them were singletons. The top ten clones comprise 2% to 2.5% of the sample.

The V gene is TRBV7-2 and the J gene is TRBJ2-3; a weak D assignment points to TRBD1 (6 bases agree). The sequence was obtained from a human donor in good health. The sequenced sample was Tregs from blood cultured with allogeneic cells. The sequenced DNA: TGTGCCAGCAGCCAAGGGACATCTGATACGCAGTATTTT. This gives the protein CASSQGTSDTQYF.